This T cell receptor (beta chain) derives from a study of CD8+CD57+ T cells in acquired aplastic anemia. Study-level background: Sorted CD4+ and CD8+ cells yielded DNA averaging around 3 ug.

According to the study, genomic DNA was the template for TCR beta VDJ and CDR3 profiling. TCRdb recomputed calls from the reads with MiXCR, one row per CDR3 protein. The table records about 160,000 distinct CDR3 sequences, 48% of them present only once. A remark on this clonotype: What it binds is not known.

In germline, CDR1 is MNHEY, CDR2 SMNVEV (reference sequence). This CDR3 contains 15 residues. V dropped 4 bases and J dropped 5 bases, with 15 bases sitting between them. Sequenced patients had shown CD8+CD57+ cell expansion by flow cytometry. Study-wide findings and caveats: Overlapping CD8+ CDR3 repertoires of patients and controls contained about 27 shared sequences.

The clonotype comes from a human donor with aplastic anemia. The chain recombines TRBV27 with TRBJ1-5; D gene unclear. Sequenced sample: sorted CD4+, CD8+, or CD8+CD57+ T cells (not recorded which) from PBMCs. The CDR3 nucleotides are TGTGCCAGCAGTTCCCTCCCCGGGATGGATCAGCCCCAGCATTTT. Amino acid sequence: CASSSLPGMDQPQHF.